This entry concerns a single T cell receptor (beta chain). The antigen remains unidentified. The CDR3 consists of 16 residues. Trimming removed 1 base at V and 0 bases at J, with 13 bases between. CDR1 and CDR2 from the germline V gene are LNHNV and YYDKDF (reference sequence). The source of the sample is a study of OX40 agonist ivuxolimab in advanced cancers. Study-level information: People in dose escalation had one of these cancers: hepatocellular carcinoma, melanoma, renal cell or head and neck cancer. Cohort: 65% to 90% men, mean age 60, aged roughly 20 to 79. Study-level points and caveats: Blood T cells, both CD4+ and CD8+, expanded clonally by week 6 at 0.1 to 3.0 mg/kg. Expanded clones tended on average to be more numerous among CD8+ T cells than CD4+.

TCRdb's copy holds only in-frame clones and misses some; the assay was immunoSEQ multiplex PCR. This table holds 74,000 or so clones, about 85% found once. The receptor comes from an adult with an advanced solid tumor such as melanoma, head and neck, liver or kidney cancer. Sample: CD4+ or CD8+ T cells sorted from blood, taken in a trial of the OX40 agonist ivuxolimab. This chain links TRBV15 with TRBJ2-7; tentatively, D is TRBD2 (6 bases). CDR3 sequence reads: CATSRVQLRDSYEQYF. The CDR3 coding sequence is TGTGCCACCAGCAGAGTTCAGTTGCGGGACTCCTACGAGCAGTACTTC.